These 26 T cell receptor beta chains came from one sample sequenced in a study of beta chain features in type 1 diabetes (dated by TCRdb to 2017 to 2018). Library creation used the immunoSEQ multiplex PCR assay. The entire amount of isolated RNA was reverse transcribed using the High Capacity cDNA Reverse Transcription Kit, so the sequenced TCRB transcripts were expressed ones. Imported from immuneACCESS, the table was reduced by TCRdb to in-frame sequences with V and J called. These copies leave out some clones; in studies compared against another copy, an unresolved V gene accounts for under half, and the cause of the remainder is not known. The sample table records 900,000 or so clones; roughly 16% of these occur just once. The top ten constitute 0.02% to 0.025% of the sample. The sample consisted of naive CD4+ T cells from blood. The cell subset or site label corresponds to: true naive CD4+ T cells. The receptors stem from a woman between 18 and 29 years old in good health.

On this clone itself: Other DNA sequences in the sample encode the same CDR3. The rearrangement links TRBV6-6 to TRBJ2-1, with D perhaps assigned TRBD1 or TRBD2 (5 bases each). The CDR3 totals 14 residues. The germline V gene has CDR1 MNHNY and CDR2 SVGAGI (reference sequence). Trimming cost V 2 bases and J 3 bases, with 8 bases left between them. The CDR3 protein is CASSYGGNYNEQFF. CDR3 sequence (DNA): TGTGCCAGCAGTTACGGGGGTAACTACAATGAGCAGTTCTTC.

The gene calls are TRBV5-1 and TRBJ2-5; D may be TRBD1 (5 bases). Matching the DNA end better, TRBJ2-7 makes the J call doubtful. Germline-derived CDR1 and CDR2 are SGHRS and YFSETQ. The CDR3 has 14 residues. CDR3 protein: CASSLGQSSYEQYF. The CDR3 DNA is TGCGCCAGCAGCTTGGGACAGTCCTCCTACGAGCAGTACTTC.

CDR3 protein: CASSSQLGQPQHF. The CDR3 coding sequence is TGTGCCAGCAGTTCCCAGTTGGGGCAGCCCCAGCATTTT. The chain couples TRBV28 to TRBJ1-5, with D unclear. Germline V gives CDR1 MDHEN, CDR2 SYDVKM. The CDR3 contains 13 residues. Trimming stripped 4 bases from V and 7 bases from J, with 11 bases between. Variable domain in full (rest from reference TRBV28 and TRBJ1-5): DVKVTQSSRYLVKRTGEKVFLECVQDMDHENMFWYRQDPGLGLRLIYFSYDVKMKEKGDIPEGYSVSREKKERFSLILESASTNQTSMYLCASSSQLGQPQHFGDGTRLSIL.

The chain combines TRBV18 with TRBJ1-2; 12 bases line up with TRBD1. The ends lost 1 base at V and 5 bases at J; junction bases unmatched: 8. CDR1 is KGHSH, CDR2 LQKENI, per germline. CDR3 length equals 17 residues. Here the CDR3 reads CASSPRGQGANSYGYTF. DNA for the CDR3: TGTGCCAGCTCACCACGGGGACAGGGGGCGAATTCATATGGCTACACCTTC.

The V call is TRBV7-3, the J call TRBJ2-1, with D possibly matching TRBD2 (5 bases). This CDR3 spans 13 amino acids. V was shortened by 4 bases and J by 5 bases, with 9 bases between the two germline ends. The germline gives CDR1 SGHTA, CDR2 FQGTGA. CDR3 protein: CASSSGLNNEQFF. CDR3 DNA: TGTGCCAGCAGCTCAGGACTTAACAATGAGCAGTTCTTC. The complete variable domain, with remaining parts taken from reference TRBV7-3 and TRBJ2-1, reads GAGVSQTPSNKVTEKGKYVELRCDPISGHTALYWYRQSLGQGPEFLIYFQGTGAADDSGLPNDRFFAVRPEGSVSTLKIQRTERGDSAVYLCASSSGLNNEQFFGPGTRLTVL.

This clone was picked up a small number of times. The V gene is TRBV13, the J gene TRBJ1-3; no reliable D call. Germline CDR1 and CDR2: PRHDT and FYEKMQ (reference sequence). There are 11 residues in the CDR3. Between the trimmed V and J ends, which lost 6 bases and 10 bases, there was a span of 10 bases. Here the CDR3 reads CASRAGPTIYF. CDR3 bases: TGTGCCAGCAGAGCCGGACCGACCATATATTTT.

This clone was seen a few times. The sample contains more than one DNA sequence encoding this CDR3. The rearrangement links TRBV7-8 to TRBJ2-1; the D is unclear. Germline V gene lookup returns CDR1 SGHVS and CDR2 FQNEAQ. Trimming pared 1 base from V and 4 bases from J, leaving 5 bases between. This CDR3 is built from 13 residues. The CDR3 protein is CASSLGRYNEQFF. The CDR3 DNA sequence: TGTGCCAGCAGCTTAGGCAGGTACAATGAGCAGTTCTTC.

Notes on this clone: The same CDR3 arises from other DNA sequences in this sample as well. The chain carries TRBV15 and TRBJ2-5; D gene uncertain. Trimming took off 3 bases at V and 5 bases at J, with 10 bases between the two ends. This CDR3 region has 13 residues. Germline V gene data show CDR1 as LNHNV and CDR2 as YYDKDF (reference sequence). In DNA form, the CDR3 reads TGTGCCACCAGCAGGGACCCCAGTGAGACCCAGTACTTC. Protein product: CATSRDPSETQYF.

The sample holds a few counts of this clone. V usage is TRBV29-1 and J usage is TRBJ1-2; TRBD1 agrees at 9 bases. The CDR3 has 13 amino acids. Germline-derived CDR1 and CDR2 are SQVTM and ANQGSEA. V lost 5 bases, J lost 4 bases, and 5 bases stayed unmatched. CDR3 amino acids: CSVIVTGGYGYTF. The DNA for the CDR3 is TGCAGCGTTATAGTGACAGGGGGCTATGGCTACACCTTC.

This sequence joins TRBV27 and TRBJ2-7, with a tentative D call TRBD1 (6 bases). Per the germline V gene, CDR1 is MNHEY and CDR2 is SMNVEV (reference sequence). Trimming cost V 7 bases and J 2 bases, with 15 bases left between them. The CDR3 loop spans 14 amino acids. Here the CDR3 DNA reads TGTGCCAGCAACGCCCCCGGACAGCCCTACGAGCAGTACTTC. This sequence encodes CASNAPGQPYEQYF.

V and J are TRBV4-3 and TRBJ2-2; the match to TRBD1 covers 8 bases. CDR1 and CDR2 (germline): LGHNA, YSLEER. CDR3 length: 19 residues. Trimming removed 1 base from V and 3 bases from J; junction bases left unmatched: 13. The CDR3 nucleotides are TGCGCCAGCAGCCAAGTCACGCCATACAGGGGGTTTTACACCGGGGAGCTGTTTTTT. It translates to CASSQVTPYRGFYTGELFF.

V and J are TRBV28 and TRBJ1-1; D call uncertain. Germline loops: CDR1 MDHEN, CDR2 SYDVKM. CDR3 length: 14 residues. V lost 5 bases to trimming and J lost 4 bases, with 14 bases between them. Here the CDR3 reads CASSTDKVGTEAFF. The CDR3 bases are TGTGCCAGCAGTACAGACAAGGTGGGCACTGAAGCTTTCTTT.

J is TRBJ2-3 and V is TRBV7-9; 13 bases map to TRBD2. CDR3 size: 17 residues. After removal of 6 bases from V and 4 bases from J, the junction contained 10 bases not matched to a gene. CDR1 is SEHNR, CDR2 FQNEAQ, per germline (reference sequence). The CDR3 region has the DNA TGTGCCAGCAGTTCACGGACTAGCGGGAGTATCTCAGATACGCAGTATTTT. The encoded protein is CASSSRTSGSISDTQYF.

This clone is a singleton in its sample. J is TRBJ2-1 and V is TRBV7-2; 12 bases map to TRBD2. Losses at the gene ends were 5 bases for V and 3 bases for J; bases not matched to a gene: 8. The germline V gene encodes CDR1 SGHTA and CDR2 FQGNSA. The CDR3 length is 17 residues. As DNA, the CDR3 is TGTGCCAGCAGCAAAGGGACTAGCGGGTTCCTCTACAATGAGCAGTTCTTC. Its translation is CASSKGTSGFLYNEQFF.

The genes are TRBV6-1 and TRBJ2-5, with TRBD1 identical over 7 bases. The CDR3 sequence is 16 residues long. The junction had 8 bases not matched to a gene; V was cut back by 4 bases and J by 0 bases. CDR1 is MNHNS and CDR2 is SASEGT in the germline V gene. The CDR3 DNA reads as TGTGCCAGCAGTGGGATGGGACAGAAGTACCAAGAGACCCAGTACTTC. It translates to CASSGMGQKYQETQYF.

This clone was recorded a few times. The chain employs TRBV18 and TRBJ2-2; a possible D gene is TRBD1 (6 bases). V was cut by 1 base and J by 1 base, with 7 bases left in between. The CDR3 totals 15 residues. CDR1 is KGHSH, CDR2 LQKENI, per germline. The DNA of the CDR3 is TGTGCCAGCTCACCACTACAGGGGAACACCGGGGAGCTGTTTTTT. The encoded protein is CASSPLQGNTGELFF.

This clone was counted only a few times. The J gene is TRBJ1-1, the V gene TRBV4-2; tentative D call: TRBD1 (5 bases). CDR3 length: 15 amino acids. The germline V gene has CDR1 LGHNA and CDR2 YNFKEQ. Trimming took off 4 bases at V and 0 bases at J, with 12 bases between the two ends. CDR3 sequence: CASSPIHRMNTEAFF. The DNA of the CDR3 is TGTGCCAGCAGCCCTATCCACAGGATGAACACTGAAGCTTTCTTT.

The chain couples TRBV4-2 to TRBJ1-3; D remains ambiguous. V was clipped by 0 bases and J by 8 bases, with 11 bases between them. CDR3 length: 14 amino acids. CDR1 and CDR2 (germline): LGHNA, YNFKEQ. CDR3 bases: TGTGCCAGCAGCCAAGATAGGGCGGTTGACACCATATATTTT. The encoded protein is CASSQDRAVDTIYF.

This clone was observed a few times. The chain uses TRBV6-1 and TRBJ2-7; D call uncertain. Germline CDR1 reads MNHNS; CDR2 reads SASEGT. The CDR3 has 15 residues. V gave up 5 bases and J gave up 6 bases, with 20 bases separating them. CDR3 protein: CASSLSPGLSREQYF. CDR3 DNA: TGTGCCAGCAGTCTCAGCCCCGGTCTCTCTCGCGAGCAGTACTTC.

This clone has just a few counts. At the DNA level, this CDR3 is encoded by other sequences in the same sample as well. The genes are TRBV25-1 and TRBJ2-5; a weak D match, TRBD2 (5 bases). Per germline, CDR1 MGHDK and CDR2 SYGVNS. This CDR3 contains 11 residues. V dropped 8 bases and J dropped 2 bases, with 6 bases sitting between them. CDR3 residues: CASSGQETQYF. CDR3 coding DNA: TGTGCCAGCTCGGGGCAAGAGACCCAGTACTTC.

The chain has TRBV29-1 and TRBJ2-1, with D possibly matching TRBD2 (6 bases). Trimming took 4 bases from V and 0 from J, leaving 22 bases between them. This CDR3 is built from 18 residues. Germline CDR1 SQVTM, CDR2 ANQGSEA. Here the CDR3 reads CSVVAGNTGSYSYNEQFF. CDR3 coding DNA: TGCAGCGTTGTTGCGGGGAACACCGGGTCCTACTCCTACAATGAGCAGTTCTTC.

This clone was counted only a few times. This sequence joins TRBV19 and TRBJ2-3; TRBD1 agrees at 9 bases. The CDR3 has 15 residues. V shed 6 bases, J shed 5 bases, and the junction held 9 bases outside the gene matches. Germline V gene lookup returns CDR1 LNHDA and CDR2 SQIVND (reference sequence). The CDR3 DNA reads TGTGCCAGTAGCAGAGGGACAGGGTGGGGAGATACGCAGTATTTT. It specifies CASSRGTGWGDTQYF.

This chain links TRBV7-2 with TRBJ2-1; a possible D gene is TRBD1 (6 bases). Trimming removed 5 bases at V and 6 bases at J, with 11 bases between. Germline CDR1 reads SGHTA; CDR2 reads FQGNSA. The CDR3 runs to 13 residues. The CDR3 protein is CASSQGYLNEQFF. As DNA, the CDR3 is TGTGCCAGCAGCCAGGGGTACCTCAATGAGCAGTTCTTC. Combining the CDR3 with reference TRBV7-2 and TRBJ2-1 gives the whole variable domain GAGVSQSPSNKVTEKGKDVELRCDPISGHTALYWYRQSLGQGLEFLIYFQGNSAPDKSGLPSDRFSAERTGGSVSTLTIQRTQQEDSAVYLCASSQGYLNEQFFGPGTRLTVL.

This clone was counted only a few times. The chain carries TRBV5-4 and TRBJ2-2; 11 bases agree with TRBD1. Germline lookup yields CDR1 SGHNT and CDR2 YYREEE (reference sequence). The length of the CDR3 is 16 residues. The V and J ends lost 4 bases and 7 bases, in that order; junction bases with no gene match: 9. CDR3 bases: TGTGCCAGCAGCCCGGACAGGGGGCTTTTCGGCGGGGAGCTGTTTTTT. Protein product: CASSPDRGLFGGELFF.

The V call is TRBV6-5, the J call TRBJ2-2; 7 bases line up with TRBD1. Germline CDR1 MNHEY, CDR2 SVGAGI. The ends lost 0 bases at V and 9 bases at J; junction bases unmatched: 4. CDR3 length equals 14 residues. The CDR3 reads CASSYSLGQRELFF. The CDR3 DNA follows: TGTGCCAGCAGTTACTCGTTGGGACAGCGGGAGCTGTTTTTT.

CDR3 region: CASREGSTGELFF. CDR3 nucleotide sequence: TGTGCCAGCCGGGAGGGCTCCACCGGGGAGCTGTTTTTT. V gene TRBV5-4 combines with J gene TRBJ2-2; 8 bases are shared with TRBD2. The germline CDR1 and CDR2 sequences are SGHNT and YYREEE (reference sequence). The CDR3 has 13 amino acids. With V trimmed by 7 bases and J by 4 bases, 3 bases remained unmatched. Variable domain in full (rest from reference TRBV5-4 and TRBJ2-2): ETGVTQSPTHLIKTRGQQVTLRCSSQSGHNTVSWYQQALGQGPQFIFQYYREEENGRGNFPPRFSGLQFPNYSSELNVNALELDDSALYLCASREGSTGELFFGEGSRLTVL.